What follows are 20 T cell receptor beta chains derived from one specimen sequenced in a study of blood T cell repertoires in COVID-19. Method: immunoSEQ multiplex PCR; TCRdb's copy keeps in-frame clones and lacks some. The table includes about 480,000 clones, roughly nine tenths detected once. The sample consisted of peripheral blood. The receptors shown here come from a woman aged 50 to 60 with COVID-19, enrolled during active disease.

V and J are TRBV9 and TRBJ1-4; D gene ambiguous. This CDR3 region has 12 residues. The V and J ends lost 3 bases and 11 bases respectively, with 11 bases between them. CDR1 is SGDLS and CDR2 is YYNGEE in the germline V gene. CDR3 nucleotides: TGTGCCAGCAGCGATTCCCAGCGTAAACTGTTTTTT. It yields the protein CASSDSQRKLFF.

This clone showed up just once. The CDR3, as DNA: TGCGCCAGCAGCCCTGCGCGGGACGGTAGATCCGGCTACACCTTC. Its protein product is CASSPARDGRSGYTF. This chain uses TRBV5-1 with TRBJ1-2; D perhaps matches TRBD1 (5 bases). This CDR3 spans 15 amino acids. V was trimmed by 4 bases and J by 8 bases, leaving 21 bases between them. CDR1 is SGHRS and CDR2 is YFSETQ in the germline V gene.

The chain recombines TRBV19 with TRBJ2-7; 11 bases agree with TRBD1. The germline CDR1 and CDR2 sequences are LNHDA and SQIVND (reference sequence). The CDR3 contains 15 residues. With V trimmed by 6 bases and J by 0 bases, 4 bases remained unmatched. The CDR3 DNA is TGTGCCAGTAGCTGGACAGGGGGCAGCTCCTACGAGCAGTACTTC. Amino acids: CASSWTGGSSYEQYF.

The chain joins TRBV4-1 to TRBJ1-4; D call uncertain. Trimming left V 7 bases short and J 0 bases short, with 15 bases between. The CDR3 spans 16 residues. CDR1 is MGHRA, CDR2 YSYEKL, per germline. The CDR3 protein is CASNPRDIATNEKLFF. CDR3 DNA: TGCGCCAGCAACCCTAGAGATATTGCAACTAATGAAAAACTGTTTTTT.

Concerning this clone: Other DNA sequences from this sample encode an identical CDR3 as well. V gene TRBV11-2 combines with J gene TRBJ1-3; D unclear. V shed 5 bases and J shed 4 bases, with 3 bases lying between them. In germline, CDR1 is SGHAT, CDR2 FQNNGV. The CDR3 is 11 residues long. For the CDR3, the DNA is TGTGCCAGCAGCCGGGGAAACACCATATATTTT. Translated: CASSRGNTIYF.

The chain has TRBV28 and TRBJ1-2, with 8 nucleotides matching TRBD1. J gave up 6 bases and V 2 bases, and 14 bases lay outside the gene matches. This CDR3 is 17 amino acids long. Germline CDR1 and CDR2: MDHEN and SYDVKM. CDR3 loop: CASSLMVGTGRKDGYTF. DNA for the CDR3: TGTGCCAGCAGTTTAATGGTTGGGACAGGTCGGAAGGATGGCTACACCTTC.

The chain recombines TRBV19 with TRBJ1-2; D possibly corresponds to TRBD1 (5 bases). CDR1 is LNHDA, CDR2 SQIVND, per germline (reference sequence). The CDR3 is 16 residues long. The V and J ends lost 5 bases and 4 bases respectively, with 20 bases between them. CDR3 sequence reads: CASSEPGAGGVYGYTF. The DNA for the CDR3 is TGTGCCAGTAGTGAACCCGGGGCAGGAGGGGTCTATGGCTACACCTTC.

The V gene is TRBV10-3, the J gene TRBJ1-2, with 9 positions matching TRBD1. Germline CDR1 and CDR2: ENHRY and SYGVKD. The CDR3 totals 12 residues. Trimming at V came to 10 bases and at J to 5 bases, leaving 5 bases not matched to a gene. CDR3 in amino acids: CATQTGGYGYTF. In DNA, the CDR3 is TGTGCCACTCAGACAGGGGGTTATGGCTACACCTTC.

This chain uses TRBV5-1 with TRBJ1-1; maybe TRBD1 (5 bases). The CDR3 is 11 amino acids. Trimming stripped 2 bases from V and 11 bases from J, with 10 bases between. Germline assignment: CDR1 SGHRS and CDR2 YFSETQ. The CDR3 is CASSLGDRAFF. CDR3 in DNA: TGCGCCAGCAGCTTAGGGGATCGGGCTTTCTTT.

CDR3: CAIGGAETQYF. CDR3 sequence (DNA): TGTGCCATAGGGGGGGCTGAGACGCAGTATTTT. This chain links TRBV2 with TRBJ2-3, with D possibly being TRBD2 (7 bases). This CDR3 region has 11 residues. Germline lookup yields CDR1 SNHLY and CDR2 FYNNEI. With 10 bases removed from V and 9 bases from J, the gap between germline ends came to 14 bases.

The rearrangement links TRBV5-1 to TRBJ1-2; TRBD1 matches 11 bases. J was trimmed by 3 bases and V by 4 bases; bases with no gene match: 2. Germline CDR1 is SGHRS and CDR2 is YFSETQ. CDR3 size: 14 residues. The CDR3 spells CASSRTGGDYGYTF. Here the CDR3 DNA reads TGCGCCAGCAGCCGGACAGGGGGCGACTATGGCTACACCTTC.

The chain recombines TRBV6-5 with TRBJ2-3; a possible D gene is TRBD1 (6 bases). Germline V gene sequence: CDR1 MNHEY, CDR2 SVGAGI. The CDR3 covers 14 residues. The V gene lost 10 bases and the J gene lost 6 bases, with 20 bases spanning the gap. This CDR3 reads CATQDLTGGDTQYF. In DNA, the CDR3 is TGTGCCACCCAAGACTTGACAGGTGGGGATACGCAGTATTTT.

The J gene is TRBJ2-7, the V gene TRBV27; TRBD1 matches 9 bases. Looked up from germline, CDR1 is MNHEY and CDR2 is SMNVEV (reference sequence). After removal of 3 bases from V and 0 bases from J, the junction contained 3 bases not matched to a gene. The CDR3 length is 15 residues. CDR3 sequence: CASSFWTGDSYEQYF. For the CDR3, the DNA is TGTGCCAGCAGTTTTTGGACAGGGGACTCCTACGAGCAGTACTTC.

CDR3 sequence (DNA): TGTGCCAGCAGTCCAGGTGGAAACACCATATATTTT. Amino acids: CASSPGGNTIYF. J is TRBJ1-3 and V is TRBV12-3 or TRBV12-4; D unresolved. Trimming shortened V by 5 bases and J by 3 bases, and 5 bases separated the two germline ends. This CDR3 has 12 amino acids.

CDR3 residues: CASSQPGGEQFF. CDR3 DNA sequence: TGCGCCAGCAGCCAACCCGGGGGTGAGCAGTTCTTC. The rearrangement uses TRBV4-1 and TRBJ2-1; a weak D match, TRBD2 (6 bases). The CDR3 totals 12 residues. The V end lost 2 bases, the J end lost 9 bases, and 8 bases lay between the germline ends. Germline CDR1 is MGHRA and CDR2 is YSYEKL.

The CDR3 nucleotides read TGTGCCAGCAGCCCCCATATGAGCTCTGGAAACACCATATATTTT. This translates into CASSPHMSSGNTIYF. The V call is TRBV7-6, the J call TRBJ1-3; D unclear. Between the trimmed V and J ends, which lost 5 bases and 0 bases, there was a span of 11 bases. CDR1 is SGHVS, CDR2 FNYEAQ, per germline. The CDR3 has 15 residues. Combining the CDR3 with reference TRBV7-6 and TRBJ1-3 gives the whole variable domain GAGVSQSPRYKVTKRGQDVALRCDPISGHVSLYWYRQALGQGPEFLTYFNYEAQQDKSGLPNDRFSAERPEGSISTLTIQRTEQRDSAMYRCASSPHMSSGNTIYFGEGSWLTVV.

In DNA, the CDR3 is TGCGCCAGCAGCCAAGGACTTCTCGGAGGAGGGGCTATGAACACTGAAGCTTTCTTT. Protein: CASSQGLLGGGAMNTEAFF. The chain employs TRBV5-1 and TRBJ1-1; tentatively, D is TRBD1 (5 bases). V lost 4 bases to trimming and J lost 0 bases, with 25 bases between them. Germline CDR1 is SGHRS and CDR2 is YFSETQ. The CDR3 is made up of 19 amino acids.

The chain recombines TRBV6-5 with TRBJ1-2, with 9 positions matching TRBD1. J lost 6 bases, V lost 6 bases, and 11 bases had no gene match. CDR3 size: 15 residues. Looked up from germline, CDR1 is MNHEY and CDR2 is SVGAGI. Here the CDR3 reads CASRPVRDRDHGYTF. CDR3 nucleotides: TGTGCCAGCAGACCAGTCCGGGACAGGGATCATGGCTACACCTTC.

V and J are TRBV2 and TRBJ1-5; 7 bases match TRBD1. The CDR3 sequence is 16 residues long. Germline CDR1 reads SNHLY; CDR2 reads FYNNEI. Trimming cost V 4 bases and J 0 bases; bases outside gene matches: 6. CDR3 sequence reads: CASSVGQINSNQPQHF. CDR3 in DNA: TGTGCCAGCAGTGTGGGACAGATTAATAGCAATCAGCCCCAGCATTTT.

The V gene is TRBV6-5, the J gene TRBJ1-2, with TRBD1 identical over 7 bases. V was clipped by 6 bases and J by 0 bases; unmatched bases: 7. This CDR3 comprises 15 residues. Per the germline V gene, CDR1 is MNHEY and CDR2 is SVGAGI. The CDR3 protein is CASRADRPPNYGYTF. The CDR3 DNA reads TGTGCCAGCAGAGCGGACAGGCCCCCTAACTATGGCTACACCTTC.